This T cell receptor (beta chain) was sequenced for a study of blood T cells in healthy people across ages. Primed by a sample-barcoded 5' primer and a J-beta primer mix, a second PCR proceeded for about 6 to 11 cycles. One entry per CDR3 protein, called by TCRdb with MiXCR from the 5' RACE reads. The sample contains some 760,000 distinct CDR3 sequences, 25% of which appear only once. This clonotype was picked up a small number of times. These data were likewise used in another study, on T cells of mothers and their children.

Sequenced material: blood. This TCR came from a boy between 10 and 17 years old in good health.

CDR3 protein: CASSLGLAGNSYNEQFF. The CDR3 DNA is TGTGCCAGCAGCCTGGGACTAGCGGGAAACTCCTACAATGAGCAGTTCTTC. The chain links TRBV11-2 to TRBJ2-1; 13 bases are shared with TRBD2. From germline, CDR1 is SGHAT and CDR2 FQNNGV. The CDR3 is made up of 17 amino acids. The trim removed 5 bases at V and 0 bases at J, leaving 4 bases unmatched.